These T cell receptor beta chains were read from a single sample in a study of T cell responses to AZD1222 COVID-19 vaccine. Assay used: immunoSEQ multiplex PCR; TCRdb lists only in-frame clones, some missing. Of roughly 140,000 clones listed, around 91% are singletons. The specimen was peripheral blood, collected 28 days after the second AZD1222 dose. These receptors were obtained from an adult who received the AZD1222 COVID-19 vaccine. Both conserved end residues are trimmed from each CDR3.

j_call: TRBJ1-4
v_call: TRBV30
cdr3_aa: ACTTRRGREKLF

j_call: TRBJ2-5
v_call: TRBV5-6
cdr3_aa: ASSLGQGSETQY

j_call: TRBJ2-7
v_call: TRBV4-1
cdr3_aa: ASSQSLGSYEQY

j_call: TRBJ1-3
v_call: TRBV7-6
cdr3_aa: ASSLGGGPPGNTIY

j_call: TRBJ1-1
v_call: TRBV28
cdr3_aa: ASSSGDKILNTEAF

j_call: TRBJ2-1
v_call: TRBV19
cdr3_aa: ASTRDPSYNEQF

j_call: TRBJ1-1
v_call: TRBV5-1
cdr3_aa: ASSFPGNTEAF

j_call: TRBJ1-3
v_call: TRBV6-5
cdr3_aa: ASGIYQGTGNTIY

j_call: TRBJ1-5
v_call: TRBV19
cdr3_aa: ASSTATNIGQPQH

j_call: TRBJ1-1
v_call: TRBV19
cdr3_aa: ASSISGGTPRGTEAF

j_call: TRBJ2-7
v_call: TRBV18
cdr3_aa: ASSPGTSGRAPYEQY

j_call: TRBJ1-1
v_call: TRBV27
cdr3_aa: ASSLDAAGLNTEAF

j_call: TRBJ2-6
v_call: TRBV9
cdr3_aa: ASSIRQGEGANVLT

j_call: TRBJ1-1
v_call: TRBV19
cdr3_aa: ASSYMNTEAF

j_call: TRBJ1-1
v_call: TRBV19
cdr3_aa: ASSIGGMGEAF

j_call: TRBJ1-5
v_call: TRBV29-1
cdr3_aa: SVGQGDQPQH

j_call: TRBJ2-5
v_call: TRBV5-1
cdr3_aa: ASSLNVQETQY

j_call: TRBJ1-2
v_call: TRBV15
cdr3_aa: ATSRLDPNDGYT

j_call: TRBJ1-5
v_call: TRBV19
cdr3_aa: ASSIGVRASNQPQH